The rows below give T cell receptor beta chains drawn from one sample of a study of regulatory T cells in long-lasting Graves disease. Using its own MiXCR run on the multiplex PCR reads, TCRdb lists one record per CDR3 protein. In the table there are roughly 400,000 distinct CDR3 sequences, about 16% of which are singletons. Another study also made use of these data, one on T cells in Graves' hyperthyroidism and ophthalmopathy.

The specimen was peripheral blood mononuclear cells (PBMCs), collected at new diagnosis, from a patient treated with antithyroid drugs. Every receptor here comes from a woman younger than 35 with Graves disease. Each CDR3 is given without its conserved first and last residue. A D gene is named only where the DNA matches it firmly.

v_gene: TRBV7-2
j_gene: TRBJ2-7
d_gene: TRBD1
CDR3aa: ASSTRDRVDEQY

v_gene: TRBV5-4
j_gene: TRBJ2-7
d_gene: -
CDR3aa: ASSLVAGGGYEQY

v_gene: TRBV28
j_gene: TRBJ2-2
d_gene: -
CDR3aa: ASSFVGVLTGELF

v_gene: TRBV4-1
j_gene: TRBJ2-2
d_gene: TRBD2
CDR3aa: ASSPYGVSGKGSGELF

v_gene: TRBV20-1
j_gene: TRBJ2-1
d_gene: -
CDR3aa: SAVSGALIYEQF

v_gene: TRBV20-1
j_gene: TRBJ2-4
d_gene: -
CDR3aa: SARDLFRDRGNIQY

v_gene: TRBV4-1
j_gene: TRBJ1-2
d_gene: -
CDR3aa: ASSQVGLAANYGYT

v_gene: TRBV4-1
j_gene: TRBJ1-5
d_gene: -
CDR3aa: ASSQDFGGGGQPQH

v_gene: TRBV20-1
j_gene: TRBJ2-2
d_gene: -
CDR3aa: SASFPLGTGELF

v_gene: TRBV5-6
j_gene: TRBJ2-7
d_gene: TRBD2
CDR3aa: ASSSGTSGRAYEQY

v_gene: TRBV18
j_gene: TRBJ2-3
d_gene: -
CDR3aa: ASSPPGTTDTQY

v_gene: TRBV28
j_gene: TRBJ2-3
d_gene: TRBD2
CDR3aa: ASAELAGGRSSTDTQY

v_gene: TRBV7-9
j_gene: TRBJ1-2
d_gene: TRBD1
CDR3aa: ASSFLWTGGYGYT

v_gene: TRBV2
j_gene: TRBJ1-6
d_gene: -
CDR3aa: ASSRGQPDNSPLH